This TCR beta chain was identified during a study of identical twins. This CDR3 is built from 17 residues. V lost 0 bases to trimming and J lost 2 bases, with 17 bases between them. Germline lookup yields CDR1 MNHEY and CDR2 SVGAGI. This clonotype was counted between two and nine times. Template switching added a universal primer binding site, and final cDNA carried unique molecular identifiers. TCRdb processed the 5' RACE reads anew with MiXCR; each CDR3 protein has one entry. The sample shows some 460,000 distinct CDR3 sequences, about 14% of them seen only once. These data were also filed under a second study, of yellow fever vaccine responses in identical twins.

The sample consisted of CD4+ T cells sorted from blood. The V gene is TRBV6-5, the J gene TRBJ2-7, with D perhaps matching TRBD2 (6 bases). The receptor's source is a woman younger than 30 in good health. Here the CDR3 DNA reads TGTGCCAGCAGTTACTCGCCGGGGGTAGCGGAGACCTACGAGCAGTACTTC. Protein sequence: CASSYSPGVAETYEQYF.